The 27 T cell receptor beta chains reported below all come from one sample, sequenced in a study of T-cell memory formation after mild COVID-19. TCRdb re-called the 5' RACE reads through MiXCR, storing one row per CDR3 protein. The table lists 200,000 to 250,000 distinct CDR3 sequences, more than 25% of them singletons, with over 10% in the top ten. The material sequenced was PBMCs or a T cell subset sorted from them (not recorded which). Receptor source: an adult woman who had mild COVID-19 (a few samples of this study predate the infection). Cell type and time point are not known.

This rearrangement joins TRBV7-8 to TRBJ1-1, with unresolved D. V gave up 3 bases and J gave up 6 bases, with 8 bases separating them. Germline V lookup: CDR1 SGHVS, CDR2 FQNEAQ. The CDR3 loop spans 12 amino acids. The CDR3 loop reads CASSFHGAEAFF. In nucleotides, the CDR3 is TGTGCCAGCAGCTTCCATGGGGCTGAAGCTTTCTTT.

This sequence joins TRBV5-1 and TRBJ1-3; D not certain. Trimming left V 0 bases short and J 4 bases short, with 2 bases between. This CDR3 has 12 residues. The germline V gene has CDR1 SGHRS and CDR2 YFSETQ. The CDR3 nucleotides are TGCGCCAGCAGCTTGGAGGGAAACACCATATATTTT. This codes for CASSLEGNTIYF.

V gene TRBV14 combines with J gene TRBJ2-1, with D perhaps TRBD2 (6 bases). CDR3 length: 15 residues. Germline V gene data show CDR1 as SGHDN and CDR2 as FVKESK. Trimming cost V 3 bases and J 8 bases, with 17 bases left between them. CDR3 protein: CASSHLGGFGDEQFF. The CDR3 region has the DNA TGTGCCAGCAGCCACTTGGGGGGTTTCGGAGATGAGCAGTTCTTC.

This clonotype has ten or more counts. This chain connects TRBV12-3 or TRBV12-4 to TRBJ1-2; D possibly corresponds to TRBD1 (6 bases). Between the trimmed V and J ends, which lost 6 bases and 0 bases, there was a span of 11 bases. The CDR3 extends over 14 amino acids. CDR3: CASSPTGANYGYTF. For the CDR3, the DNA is TGTGCCAGCAGCCCGACAGGCGCTAACTATGGCTACACCTTC.

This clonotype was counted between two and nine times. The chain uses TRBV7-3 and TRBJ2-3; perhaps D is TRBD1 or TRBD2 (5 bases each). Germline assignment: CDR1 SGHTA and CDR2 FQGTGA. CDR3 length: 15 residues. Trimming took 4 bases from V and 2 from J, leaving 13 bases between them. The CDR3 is CASSSMGEYTDTQYF. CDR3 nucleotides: TGTGCCAGCAGCTCCATGGGGGAATACACAGATACGCAGTATTTT. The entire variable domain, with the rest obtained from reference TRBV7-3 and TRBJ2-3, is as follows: GAGVSQTPSNKVTEKGKYVELRCDPISGHTALYWYRQSLGQGPEFLIYFQGTGAADDSGLPNDRFFAVRPEGSVSTLKIQRTERGDSAVYLCASSSMGEYTDTQYFGPGTRLTVL.

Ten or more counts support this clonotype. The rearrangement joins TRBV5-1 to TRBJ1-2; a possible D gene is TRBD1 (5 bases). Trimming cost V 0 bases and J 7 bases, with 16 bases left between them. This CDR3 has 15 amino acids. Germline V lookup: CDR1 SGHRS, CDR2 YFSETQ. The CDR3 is CASSLGGIRGGGYTF. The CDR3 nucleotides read TGCGCCAGCAGCTTGGGCGGTATTCGTGGGGGTGGCTACACCTTC. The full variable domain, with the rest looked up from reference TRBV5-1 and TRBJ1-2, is KAGVTQTPRYLIKTRGQQVTLSCSPISGHRSVSWYQQTPGQGLQFLFEYFSETQRNKGNFPGRFSGRQFSNSRSEMNVSTLELGDSALYLCASSLGGIRGGGYTFGSGTRLTVV.

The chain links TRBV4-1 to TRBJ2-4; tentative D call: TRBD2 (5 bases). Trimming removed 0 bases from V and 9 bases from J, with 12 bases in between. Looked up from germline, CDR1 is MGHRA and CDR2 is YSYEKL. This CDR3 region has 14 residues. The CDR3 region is CASSQEGYRGIQYF. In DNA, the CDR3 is TGCGCCAGCAGCCAAGAGGGGTATCGGGGCATTCAGTACTTC.

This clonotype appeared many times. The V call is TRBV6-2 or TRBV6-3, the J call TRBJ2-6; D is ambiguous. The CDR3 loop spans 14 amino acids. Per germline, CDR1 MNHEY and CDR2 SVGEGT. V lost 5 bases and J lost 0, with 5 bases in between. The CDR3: CASSLSSGANVLTF. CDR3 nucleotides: TGTGCCAGCAGTCTGAGCTCTGGGGCCAACGTCCTGACTTTC.

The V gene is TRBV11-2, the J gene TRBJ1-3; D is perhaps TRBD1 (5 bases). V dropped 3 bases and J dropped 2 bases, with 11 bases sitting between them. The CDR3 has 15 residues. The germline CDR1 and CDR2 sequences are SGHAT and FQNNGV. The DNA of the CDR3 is TGTGCCAGCAGCTTTGGGGGATTTACTGGAAACACCATATATTTT. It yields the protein CASSFGGFTGNTIYF. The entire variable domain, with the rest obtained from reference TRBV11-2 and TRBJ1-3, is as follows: EAGVAQSPRYKIIEKRQSVAFWCNPISGHATLYWYQQILGQGPKLLIQFQNNGVVDDSQLPKDRFSAERLKGVDSTLKIQPAKLEDSAVYLCASSFGGFTGNTIYFGEGSWLTVV.

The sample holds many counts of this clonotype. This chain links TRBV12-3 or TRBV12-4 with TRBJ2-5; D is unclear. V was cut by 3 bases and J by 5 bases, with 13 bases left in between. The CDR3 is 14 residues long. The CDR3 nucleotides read TGTGCCAGCAGTTTCGGCAGCAGCTACGAGACCCAGTACTTC. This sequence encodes CASSFGSSYETQYF.

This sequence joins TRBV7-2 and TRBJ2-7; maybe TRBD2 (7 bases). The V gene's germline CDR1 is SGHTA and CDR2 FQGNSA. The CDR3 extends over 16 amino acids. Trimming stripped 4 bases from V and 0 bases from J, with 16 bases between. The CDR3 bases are TGTGCCAGCAGCTCCTCAGGGGAGGGGCCCTCCTACGAGCAGTACTTC. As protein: CASSSSGEGPSYEQYF.

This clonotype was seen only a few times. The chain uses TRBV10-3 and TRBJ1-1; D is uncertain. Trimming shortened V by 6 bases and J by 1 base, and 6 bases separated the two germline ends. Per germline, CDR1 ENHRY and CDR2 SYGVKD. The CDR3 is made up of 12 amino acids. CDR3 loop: CAIRTRNTEAFF. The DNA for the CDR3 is TGTGCCATCAGGACGAGGAACACTGAAGCTTTCTTT.

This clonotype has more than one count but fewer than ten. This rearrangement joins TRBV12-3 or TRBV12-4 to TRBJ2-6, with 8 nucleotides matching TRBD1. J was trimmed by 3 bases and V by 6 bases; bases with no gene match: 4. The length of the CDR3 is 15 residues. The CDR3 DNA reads TGTGCCAGCAGACATGGGACAGGTGGGGCCAACGTCCTGACTTTC. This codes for CASRHGTGGANVLTF.

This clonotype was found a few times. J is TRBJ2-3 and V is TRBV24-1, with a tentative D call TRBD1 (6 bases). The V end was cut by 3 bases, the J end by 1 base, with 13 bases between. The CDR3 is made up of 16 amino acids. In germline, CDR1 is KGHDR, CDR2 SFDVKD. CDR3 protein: CATSDPTGSGTDTQYF. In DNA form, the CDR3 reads TGTGCCACCAGTGATCCGACAGGTTCAGGCACAGATACGCAGTATTTT.

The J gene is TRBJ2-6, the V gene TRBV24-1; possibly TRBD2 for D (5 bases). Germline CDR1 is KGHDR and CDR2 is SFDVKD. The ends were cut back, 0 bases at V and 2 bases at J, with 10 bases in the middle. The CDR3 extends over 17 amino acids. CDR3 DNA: TGTGCCACCAGTGATTTGGGGCCGGGAACTGGGGCCAACGTCCTGACTTTC. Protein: CATSDLGPGTGANVLTF.

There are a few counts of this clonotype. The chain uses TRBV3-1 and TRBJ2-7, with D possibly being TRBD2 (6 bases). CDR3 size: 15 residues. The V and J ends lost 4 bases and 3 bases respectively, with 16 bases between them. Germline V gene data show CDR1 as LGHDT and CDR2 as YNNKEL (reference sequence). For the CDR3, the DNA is TGTGCCAGCAGCCCCCTGACTAGAGGGAACTACGAGCAGTACTTC. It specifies CASSPLTRGNYEQYF.

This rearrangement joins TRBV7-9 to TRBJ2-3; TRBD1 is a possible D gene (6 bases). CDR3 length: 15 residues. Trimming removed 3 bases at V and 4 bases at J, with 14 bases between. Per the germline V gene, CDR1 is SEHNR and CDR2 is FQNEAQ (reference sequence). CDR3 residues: CASSLNGQISDTQYF. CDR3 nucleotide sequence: TGTGCCAGCAGCTTGAACGGACAGATATCAGATACGCAGTATTTT. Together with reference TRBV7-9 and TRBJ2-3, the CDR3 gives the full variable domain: DTGVSQNPRHKITKRGQNVTFRCDPISEHNRLYWYRQTLGQGPEFLTYFQNEAQLEKSRLLSDRFSAERPKGSFSTLEIQRTEQGDSAMYLCASSLNGQISDTQYFGPGTRLTVL.

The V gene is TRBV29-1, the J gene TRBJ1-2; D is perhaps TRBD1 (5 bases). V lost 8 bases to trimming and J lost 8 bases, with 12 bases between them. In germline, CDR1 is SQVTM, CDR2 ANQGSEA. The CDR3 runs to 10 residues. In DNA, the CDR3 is TGCAGCTCTAAGGGGTCGGGCTACACCTTC. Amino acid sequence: CSSKGSGYTF.

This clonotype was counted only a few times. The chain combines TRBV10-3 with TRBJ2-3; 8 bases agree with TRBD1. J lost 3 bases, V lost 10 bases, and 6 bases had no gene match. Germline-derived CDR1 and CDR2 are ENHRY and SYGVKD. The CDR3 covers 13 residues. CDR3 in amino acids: CATRGPGTDTQYF. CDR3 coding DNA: TGTGCCACCAGGGGGCCTGGGACAGATACGCAGTATTTT.

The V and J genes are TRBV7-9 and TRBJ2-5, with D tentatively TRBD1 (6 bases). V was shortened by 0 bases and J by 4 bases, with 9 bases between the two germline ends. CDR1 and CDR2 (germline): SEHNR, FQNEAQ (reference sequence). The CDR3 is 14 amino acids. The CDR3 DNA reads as TGTGCCAGCAGCTTAGCGCAGGGGCCAGAGACCCAGTACTTC. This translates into CASSLAQGPETQYF.

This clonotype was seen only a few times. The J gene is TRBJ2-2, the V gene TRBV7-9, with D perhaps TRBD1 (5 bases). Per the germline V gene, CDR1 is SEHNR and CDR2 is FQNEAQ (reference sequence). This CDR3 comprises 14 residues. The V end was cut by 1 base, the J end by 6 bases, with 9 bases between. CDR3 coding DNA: TGTGCCAGCAGCTTAGTGGCAGGGTCCGGGGAGCTGTTTTTT. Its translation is CASSLVAGSGELFF.

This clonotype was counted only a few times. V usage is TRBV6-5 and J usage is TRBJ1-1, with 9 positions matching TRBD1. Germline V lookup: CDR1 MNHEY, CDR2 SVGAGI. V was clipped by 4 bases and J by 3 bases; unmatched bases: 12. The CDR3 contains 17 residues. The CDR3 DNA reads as TGTGCCAGCAGTTTCATACTGGCGGACAGGGGTGACACTGAAGCTTTCTTT. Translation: CASSFILADRGDTEAFF.

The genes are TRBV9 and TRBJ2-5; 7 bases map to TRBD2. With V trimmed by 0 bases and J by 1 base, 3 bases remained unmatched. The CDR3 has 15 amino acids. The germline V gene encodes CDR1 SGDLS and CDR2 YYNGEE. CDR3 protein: CASSVGGLTQETQYF. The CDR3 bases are TGTGCCAGCAGCGTAGGGGGACTAACCCAAGAGACCCAGTACTTC.

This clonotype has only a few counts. The CDR3 coding sequence is TGCAGTCCAAAAACAGGGGATCAGCCCCAGCATTTT. It translates to CSPKTGDQPQHF. The genes are TRBV20-1 and TRBJ1-5; 7 bases line up with TRBD1. The germline V gene has CDR1 DFQATT and CDR2 SNEGSKA (reference sequence). This CDR3 spans 12 amino acids. V gave up 8 bases and J gave up 5 bases; unmatched junction bases: 6.

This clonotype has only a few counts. The CDR3 protein is CATSVGLGEQFF. The DNA for the CDR3 is TGTGCCACCAGTGTTGGGTTGGGTGAGCAGTTCTTC. The rearrangement links TRBV24-1 to TRBJ2-1; unclear D gene. The CDR3 length is 12 residues. Looked up from germline, CDR1 is KGHDR and CDR2 is SFDVKD. The germline V and J ends were trimmed by 5 bases and 9 bases, with 10 bases remaining between them.

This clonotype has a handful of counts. The CDR3 nucleotides are TGTGCCAGCAGCTTATCCTATGAGCAGTTCTTC. Translated: CASSLSYEQFF. The rearrangement uses TRBV5-6 and TRBJ2-1; D gene uncertain. The V gene's germline CDR1 is SGHDT and CDR2 YYEEEE. Trimming took off 2 bases at V and 8 bases at J, with 5 bases between the two ends. The CDR3 is 11 residues long.

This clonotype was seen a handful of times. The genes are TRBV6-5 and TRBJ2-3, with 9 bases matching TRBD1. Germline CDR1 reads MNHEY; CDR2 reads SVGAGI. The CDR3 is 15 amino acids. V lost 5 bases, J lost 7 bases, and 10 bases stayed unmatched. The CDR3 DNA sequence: TGTGCCAGCAGTCGGGACAGGGAAAGTGGGAATACGCAGTATTTT. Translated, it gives CASSRDRESGNTQYF.